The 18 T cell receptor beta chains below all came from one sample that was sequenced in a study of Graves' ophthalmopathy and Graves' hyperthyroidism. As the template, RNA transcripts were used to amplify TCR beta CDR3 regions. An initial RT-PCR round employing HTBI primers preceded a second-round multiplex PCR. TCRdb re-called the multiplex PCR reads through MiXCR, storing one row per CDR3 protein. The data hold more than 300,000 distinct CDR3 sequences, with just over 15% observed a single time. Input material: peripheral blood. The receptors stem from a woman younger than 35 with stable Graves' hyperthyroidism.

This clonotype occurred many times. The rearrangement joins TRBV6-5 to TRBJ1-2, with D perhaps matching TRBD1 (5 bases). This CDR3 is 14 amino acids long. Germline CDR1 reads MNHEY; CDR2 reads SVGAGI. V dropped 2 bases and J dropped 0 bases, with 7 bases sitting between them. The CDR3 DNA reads TGTGCCAGCAGTTACGGGACTTCTAACTATGGCTACACCTTC. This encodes CASSYGTSNYGYTF.

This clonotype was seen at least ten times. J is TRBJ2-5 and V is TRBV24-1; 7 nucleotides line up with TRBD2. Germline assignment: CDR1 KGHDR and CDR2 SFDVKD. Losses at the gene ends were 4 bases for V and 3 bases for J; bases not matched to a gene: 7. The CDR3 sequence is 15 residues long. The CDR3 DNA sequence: TGTGCCACCAGTGAACCCCCCGGGACTAAAGAGACCCAGTACTTC. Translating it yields CATSEPPGTKETQYF.

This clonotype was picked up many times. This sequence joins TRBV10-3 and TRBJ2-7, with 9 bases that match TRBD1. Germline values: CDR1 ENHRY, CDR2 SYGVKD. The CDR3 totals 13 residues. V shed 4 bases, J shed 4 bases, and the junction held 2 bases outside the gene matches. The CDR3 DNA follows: TGTGCCATCAGTGTAGGACAGGGGTACGAGCAGTACTTC. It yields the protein CAISVGQGYEQYF.

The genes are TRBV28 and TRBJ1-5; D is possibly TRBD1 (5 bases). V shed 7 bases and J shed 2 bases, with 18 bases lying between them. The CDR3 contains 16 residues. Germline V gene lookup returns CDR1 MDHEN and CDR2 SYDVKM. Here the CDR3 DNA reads TGTGCCAGCAACACACAGGAAGCCGGTGGCAATCAGCCCCAGCATTTT. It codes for CASNTQEAGGNQPQHF.

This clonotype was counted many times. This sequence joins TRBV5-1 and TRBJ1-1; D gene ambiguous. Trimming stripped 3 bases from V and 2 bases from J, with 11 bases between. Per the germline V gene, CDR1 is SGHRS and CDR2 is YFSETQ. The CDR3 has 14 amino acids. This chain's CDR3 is CASSSTSENTEAFF. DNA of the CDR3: TGCGCCAGCAGCTCGACCTCAGAAAACACTGAAGCTTTCTTT. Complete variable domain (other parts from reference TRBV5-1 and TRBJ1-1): KAGVTQTPRYLIKTRGQQVTLSCSPISGHRSVSWYQQTPGQGLQFLFEYFSETQRNKGNFPGRFSGRQFSNSRSEMNVSTLELGDSALYLCASSSTSENTEAFFGQGTRLTVV.

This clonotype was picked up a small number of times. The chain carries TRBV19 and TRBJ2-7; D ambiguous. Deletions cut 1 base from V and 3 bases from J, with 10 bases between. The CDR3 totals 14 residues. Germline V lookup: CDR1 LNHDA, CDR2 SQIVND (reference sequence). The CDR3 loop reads CASSIVVQDYEQYF. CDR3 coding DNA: TGTGCCAGTAGTATAGTAGTCCAAGACTACGAGCAGTACTTC.

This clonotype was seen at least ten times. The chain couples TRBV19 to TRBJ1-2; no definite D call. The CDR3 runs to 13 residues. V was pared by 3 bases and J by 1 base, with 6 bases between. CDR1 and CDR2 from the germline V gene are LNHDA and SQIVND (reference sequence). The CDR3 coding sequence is TGTGCCAGTAGTATCCCAGATAACTATGGCTACACCTTC. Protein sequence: CASSIPDNYGYTF.

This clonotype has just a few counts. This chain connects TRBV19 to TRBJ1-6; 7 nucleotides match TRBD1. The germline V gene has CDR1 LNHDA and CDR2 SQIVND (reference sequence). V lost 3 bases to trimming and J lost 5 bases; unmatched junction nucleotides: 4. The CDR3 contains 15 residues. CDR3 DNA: TGTGCCAGTAGTATGGGACAGCTCCATAATTCACCCCTCCACTTT. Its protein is CASSMGQLHNSPLHF.

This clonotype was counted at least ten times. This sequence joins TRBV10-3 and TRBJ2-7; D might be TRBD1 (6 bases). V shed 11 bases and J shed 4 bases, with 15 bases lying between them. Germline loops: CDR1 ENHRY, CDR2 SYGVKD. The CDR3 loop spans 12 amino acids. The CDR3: CASGQRPYEQYF. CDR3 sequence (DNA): TGTGCCTCAGGACAGAGACCATACGAGCAGTACTTC.

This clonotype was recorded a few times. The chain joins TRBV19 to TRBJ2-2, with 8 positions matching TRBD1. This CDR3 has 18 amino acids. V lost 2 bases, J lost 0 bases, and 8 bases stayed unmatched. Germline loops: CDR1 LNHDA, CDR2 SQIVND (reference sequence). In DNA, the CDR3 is TGTGCCAGTAGTATAAGGACAGGGAAGGATCCGAACACCGGGGAGCTGTTTTTT. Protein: CASSIRTGKDPNTGELFF.

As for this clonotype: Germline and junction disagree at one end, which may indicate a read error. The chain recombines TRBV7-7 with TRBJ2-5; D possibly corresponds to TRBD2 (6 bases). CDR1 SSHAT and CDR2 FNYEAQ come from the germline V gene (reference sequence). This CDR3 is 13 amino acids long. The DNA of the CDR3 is TGTGCTAGCAGCTGGAGGGAGCAAGAGACCCAGTACTTC. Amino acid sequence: CASSWREQETQYF.

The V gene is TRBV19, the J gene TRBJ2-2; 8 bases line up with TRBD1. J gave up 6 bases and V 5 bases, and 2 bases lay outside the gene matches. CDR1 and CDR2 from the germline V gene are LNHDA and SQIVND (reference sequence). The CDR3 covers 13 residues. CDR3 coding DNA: TGTGCCAGTAGTCAACAGGGGGCCGGGGAGCTGTTTTTT. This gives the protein CASSQQGAGELFF. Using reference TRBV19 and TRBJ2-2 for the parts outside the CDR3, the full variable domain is DGGITQSPKYLFRKEGQNVTLSCEQNLNHDAMYWYRQDPGQGLRLIYYSQIVNDFQKGDIAEGYSVSREKKESFPLTVTSAQKNPTAFYLCASSQQGAGELFFGEGSRLTVL.

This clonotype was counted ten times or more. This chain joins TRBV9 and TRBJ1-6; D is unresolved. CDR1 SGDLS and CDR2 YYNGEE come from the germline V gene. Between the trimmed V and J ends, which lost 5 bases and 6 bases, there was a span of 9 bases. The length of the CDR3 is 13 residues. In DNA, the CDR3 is TGTGCCAGCAGTCGGGAGGGTAATTCACCCCTCCACTTT. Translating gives CASSREGNSPLHF. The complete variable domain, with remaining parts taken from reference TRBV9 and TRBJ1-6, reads DSGVTQTPKHLITATGQRVTLRCSPRSGDLSVYWYQQSLDQGLQFLIQYYNGEERAKGNILERFSAQQFPDLHSELNLSSLELGDSALYFCASSREGNSPLHFGNGTRLTVT.

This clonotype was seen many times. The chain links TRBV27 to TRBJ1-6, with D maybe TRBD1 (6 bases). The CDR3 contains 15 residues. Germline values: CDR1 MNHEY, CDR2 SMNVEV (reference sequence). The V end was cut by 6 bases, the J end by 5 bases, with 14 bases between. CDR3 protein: CASRPGATDNSPLHF. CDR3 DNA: TGTGCCAGCAGACCAGGGGCGACGGATAATTCACCCCTCCACTTT.

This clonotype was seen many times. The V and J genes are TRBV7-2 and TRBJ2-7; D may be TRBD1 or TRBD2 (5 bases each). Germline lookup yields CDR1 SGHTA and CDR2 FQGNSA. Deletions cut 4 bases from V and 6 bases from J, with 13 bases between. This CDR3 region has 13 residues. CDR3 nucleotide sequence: TGTGCCAGCAGCTCAACCCGGGACGGCGAGCAGTACTTC. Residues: CASSSTRDGEQYF.

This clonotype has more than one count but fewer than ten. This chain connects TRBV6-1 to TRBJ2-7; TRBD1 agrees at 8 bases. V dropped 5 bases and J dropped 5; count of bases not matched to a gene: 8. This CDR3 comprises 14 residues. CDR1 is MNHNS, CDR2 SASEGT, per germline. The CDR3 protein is CASSPTGVGNEQYF. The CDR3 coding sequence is TGTGCCAGCAGTCCGACAGGGGTTGGCAACGAGCAGTACTTC.

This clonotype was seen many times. The CDR3 DNA sequence: TGTGCCACCAGCCCCCGACAAACCCGCAACTATGGCTACACCTTC. Its translation is CATSPRQTRNYGYTF. This chain uses TRBV15 with TRBJ1-2, with no clear D. The V end was cut by 5 bases, the J end by 2 bases, with 15 bases between. CDR1 and CDR2 from the germline V gene are LNHNV and YYDKDF (reference sequence). This CDR3 is built from 15 residues.

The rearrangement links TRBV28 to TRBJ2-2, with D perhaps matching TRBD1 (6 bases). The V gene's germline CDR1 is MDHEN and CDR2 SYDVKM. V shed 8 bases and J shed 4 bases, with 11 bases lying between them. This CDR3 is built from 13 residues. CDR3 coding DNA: TGTGCCAGCCTCAGGGGCGGCACCGGGGAGCTGTTTTTT. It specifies CASLRGGTGELFF.